A selection of T cell receptor beta chains follows, all from one sample in a study of molecular identifiers for immune sequencing clone quantification. TCRdb re-called the PCR reads through MiXCR, storing one row per CDR3 protein. The sample has about 320,000 distinct CDR3 sequences, over 20% seen once; the top ten hold 0.81%. Sequences were obtained from naive CD8+ T cells from blood, with Jurkat cell RNA spiked in. The receptors were sampled from a human donor in good health. Some libraries in this study had Jurkat cell RNA spiked in. CDR3s include the opening cysteine and the closing phenylalanine or tryptophan. Each record gives: V gene, J gene, D gene, CDR3 protein. A D gene is named only where the DNA matches it firmly.

v_gene: TRBV20-1; j_gene: TRBJ2-2; d_gene: .; CDR3aa: CSAREDRTGELFF
v_gene: TRBV12-3/TRBV12-4; j_gene: TRBJ2-5; d_gene: .; CDR3aa: CASSGWRPEQETQYF
v_gene: TRBV29-1; j_gene: TRBJ2-1; d_gene: TRBD2; CDR3aa: CSVAGTSAIPGNEQFF
v_gene: TRBV4-3; j_gene: TRBJ1-4; d_gene: .; CDR3aa: CASSQGGWQTDEKLFF
v_gene: TRBV30; j_gene: TRBJ1-1; d_gene: .; CDR3aa: CAWTELMNTEAFF
v_gene: TRBV29-1; j_gene: TRBJ2-7; d_gene: TRBD1; CDR3aa: CSVPGDRVYEQYF
v_gene: TRBV5-4; j_gene: TRBJ1-2; d_gene: .; CDR3aa: CASSLLQYGYTF
v_gene: TRBV20-1; j_gene: TRBJ2-7; d_gene: .; CDR3aa: CSARSLASYEQYF
v_gene: TRBV4-1; j_gene: TRBJ2-2; d_gene: .; CDR3aa: CASSQEAQSTGELFF
v_gene: TRBV2; j_gene: TRBJ1-5; d_gene: .; CDR3aa: CASESGISNQPQHF
v_gene: TRBV9; j_gene: TRBJ2-7; d_gene: TRBD2; CDR3aa: CASSVGAGVNEQYF
v_gene: TRBV7-7; j_gene: TRBJ2-5; d_gene: .; CDR3aa: CASSLGPTETQYF
v_gene: TRBV7-9; j_gene: TRBJ2-4; d_gene: TRBD2; CDR3aa: CAAGENIQYF
v_gene: TRBV29-1; j_gene: TRBJ1-1; d_gene: .; CDR3aa: CSVELRAGRYTEAFF
v_gene: TRBV30; j_gene: TRBJ1-1; d_gene: TRBD1; CDR3aa: CAWTPDRGRLNTEALF
v_gene: TRBV7-9; j_gene: TRBJ2-7; d_gene: .; CDR3aa: CASSLAAAYEQYF
v_gene: TRBV7-9; j_gene: TRBJ2-1; d_gene: TRBD1; CDR3aa: CASSLAPGQGYNEQFF
v_gene: TRBV7-9; j_gene: TRBJ2-7; d_gene: .; CDR3aa: CASSLKRWGEQYF
v_gene: TRBV11-2; j_gene: TRBJ2-7; d_gene: .; CDR3aa: CASSLPDGDEQYF
v_gene: TRBV19; j_gene: TRBJ2-7; d_gene: .; CDR3aa: CASSPDNYEQYF
v_gene: TRBV14; j_gene: TRBJ1-2; d_gene: .; CDR3aa: CASSQGDSGYTF
v_gene: TRBV12-3/TRBV12-4; j_gene: TRBJ2-5; d_gene: .; CDR3aa: CASSFDSQETQYF
v_gene: TRBV12-3/TRBV12-4; j_gene: TRBJ2-3; d_gene: .; CDR3aa: CGSSFGAMNTDTQYF
v_gene: TRBV6-5; j_gene: TRBJ2-1; d_gene: .; CDR3aa: CASSYRTPTSRGDEQFF
v_gene: TRBV4-3; j_gene: TRBJ1-1; d_gene: .; CDR3aa: CASSCSGSGCEAFF
v_gene: TRBV14; j_gene: TRBJ2-5; d_gene: TRBD2; CDR3aa: CTSSARLAGGGETQYF
v_gene: TRBV5-5; j_gene: TRBJ2-7; d_gene: .; CDR3aa: CASSLGGKAYEQYF
v_gene: TRBV12-3/TRBV12-4; j_gene: TRBJ2-7; d_gene: TRBD1; CDR3aa: CASSIATGGEQYF
v_gene: TRBV7-9; j_gene: TRBJ1-1; d_gene: .; CDR3aa: CASSLVQNEAFF
v_gene: TRBV27; j_gene: TRBJ2-7; d_gene: .; CDR3aa: CASSWARGHTPYEQYF
v_gene: TRBV6-2/TRBV6-3; j_gene: TRBJ2-3; d_gene: .; CDR3aa: CASSYAPANTDTQYF
v_gene: TRBV7-9; j_gene: TRBJ2-7; d_gene: TRBD2; CDR3aa: CASRPGGGLAGVKEQYF
v_gene: TRBV7-2; j_gene: TRBJ1-1; d_gene: TRBD1; CDR3aa: CASSLPDRGFTEAFF
v_gene: TRBV25-1; j_gene: TRBJ2-7; d_gene: .; CDR3aa: CASSSPQDIAYEQYF
v_gene: TRBV7-9; j_gene: TRBJ2-7; d_gene: .; CDR3aa: CATHIRGNPYEQYF
v_gene: TRBV7-8; j_gene: TRBJ2-3; d_gene: TRBD2; CDR3aa: CASSLKSGGLDTQYF
v_gene: TRBV6-2/TRBV6-3; j_gene: TRBJ2-3; d_gene: .; CDR3aa: CASNVLGRPLEGTQYF
v_gene: TRBV6-5; j_gene: TRBJ1-5; d_gene: TRBD1; CDR3aa: CASSLQGGDNQPQHF